One sample yielded the 6 T cell receptor beta chains listed below, sequenced in a study of shared clonotypes between healthy human individuals. Sequencing was performed with immunoSEQ multiplex PCR; in TCRdb, only in-frame clones are kept and a portion is missing. The repertoire holds 500,000 to 650,000 clones, with about 80% as singletons. Sequenced: PBMCs. The receptors originated from a woman aged 35 to 49 in good health. Some clones in this sample may be carry-over from other donors' samples.

Turning to this clone: Only one base separates this from a far larger clonotype, so it likely reflects a read error. The chain recombines TRBV21-1 with TRBJ2-7. TRBV21-1 is reported as a pseudogene. CDR3 length: 11 residues. Here the CDR3 reads CASSKADEQYF. As DNA, the CDR3 is TGTGCCAGCAGCAAAGCGGACGAGCAGTACTTC.

The chain links TRBV2 to TRBJ2-1, with 10 bases that match TRBD2. The length of the CDR3 is 16 residues. V shed 6 bases, J shed 4 bases, and the junction held 9 bases outside the gene matches. In germline, CDR1 is SNHLY, CDR2 FYNNEI. The CDR3 nucleotides are TGTGCCAGCAGCCGACAGACTAGCGGGTTTTACAATGAGCAGTTCTTC. Amino acids: CASSRQTSGFYNEQFF. Full variable domain (remainder filled in from reference TRBV2 and TRBJ2-1): EPEVTQTPSHQVTQMGQEVILRCVPISNHLYFYWYRQILGQKVEFLVSFYNNEISEKSEIFDDQFSVERPDGSNFTLKIRSTKLEDSAMYFCASSRQTSGFYNEQFFGPGTRLTVL.

The J gene is TRBJ1-1, the V gene TRBV23-1, with D possibly being TRBD1 (5 bases). TRBV23-1 counts as an open reading frame of uncertain function. Trimming removed 4 bases from V and 5 bases from J, with 20 bases in between. CDR3 length: 16 residues. As DNA, the CDR3 is TGCGCCAGCAGTCTCTTGGGGGGACCACTAGGGACTGAAGCTTTCTTT. Protein sequence: CASSLLGGPLGTEAFF.

The gene calls are TRBV7-3 and TRBJ2-1; possible D gene TRBD2, 5 bases. Trimming took off 5 bases at V and 6 bases at J, with 11 bases between the two ends. Germline CDR1 SGHTA, CDR2 FQGTGA. The CDR3 is 13 residues long. The DNA of the CDR3 is TGTGCCAGCAGCACTCGGACTGCCAATGAGCAGTTCTTC. It codes for CASSTRTANEQFF.

The gene calls are TRBV5-4 and TRBJ2-5; no reliable D call. V shed 3 bases and J shed 5 bases, with 14 bases lying between them. Germline lookup yields CDR1 SGHNT and CDR2 YYREEE (reference sequence). This CDR3 region has 14 residues. In DNA form, the CDR3 reads TGTGCCAGCAGCTCCGGACCCGACGGGGAGACCCAGTACTTC. This codes for CASSSGPDGETQYF.

The chain uses TRBV28 and TRBJ2-7, with D tentatively TRBD1 (5 bases). The V end was cut by 6 bases, the J end by 0 bases, with 15 bases between. The germline CDR1 and CDR2 sequences are MDHEN and SYDVKM. This CDR3 region has 15 residues. CDR3 DNA: TGTGCCAGCAGCCCCAGGGCCCCCGGCTCCTACGAGCAGTACTTC. Translation gives CASSPRAPGSYEQYF.